This TCR beta chain was captured by sequencing in a study of T cells in Graves' hyperthyroidism and ophthalmopathy. The study's findings and limits: In the analysis, a 13 V-J model separated ophthalmopathy from stable hyperthyroidism.

Germline assignment: CDR1 SGHRS and CDR2 YFSETQ. The CDR3 has 13 residues. With 4 bases removed from V and 5 bases from J, the gap between germline ends came to 11 bases. There were TCR beta CDR3 regions amplified from RNA transcripts. When the TCR CDR3 underwent first-round RT-PCR, the HTBI primer set was used. TCRdb called the multiplex PCR reads again in MiXCR, with one record for every CDR3 protein. The table lists about 600,000 distinct CDR3 sequences, about 15% of them singletons. There are a few counts of this clonotype. Its antigen is currently unknown. The V gene is TRBV5-1, the J gene TRBJ2-3; no clear D gene. The sample taken for sequencing was blood. The clonotype was recovered from a woman in her forties or fifties with Graves' ophthalmopathy. The DNA of the CDR3 is TGCGCCAGCAGCCCCCCCCTGGTAGATACGCAGTATTTT. Its translation: CASSPPLVDTQYF.